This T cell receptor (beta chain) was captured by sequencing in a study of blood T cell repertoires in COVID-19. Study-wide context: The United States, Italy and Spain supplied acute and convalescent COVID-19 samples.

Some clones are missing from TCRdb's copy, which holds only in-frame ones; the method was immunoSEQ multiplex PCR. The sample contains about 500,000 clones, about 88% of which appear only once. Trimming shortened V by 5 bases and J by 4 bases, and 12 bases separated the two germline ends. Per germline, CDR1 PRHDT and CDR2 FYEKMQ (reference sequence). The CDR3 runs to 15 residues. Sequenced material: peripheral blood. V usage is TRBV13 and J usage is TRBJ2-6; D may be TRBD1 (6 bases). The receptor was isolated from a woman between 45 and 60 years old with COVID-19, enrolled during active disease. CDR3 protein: CASSHRVYGANVLTF. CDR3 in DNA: TGTGCCAGCAGCCACAGGGTGTACGGGGCCAACGTCCTGACTTTC.